The 24 T cell receptor beta chains given below trace back to one sample, sequenced in a study of beta chain features in type 1 diabetes (dated by TCRdb to 2016 to 2018). For these TCRs, the target antigens are not known. Library preparation employed the immunoSEQ multiplex PCR assay. All of the isolated RNA was reverse transcribed with the High Capacity cDNA Reverse Transcription Kit, so expressed TCRB transcripts were sequenced. As stored in TCRdb, this immuneACCESS dataset retains in-frame rearrangements with V and J assigned. A fraction of the clones does not appear; measured against another copy, unresolved V genes explain less than half of the discrepancy, and the remainder lacks a known reason. The sample table records 400,000 or so clones; 10% to 15% of these occur just once. Jointly, the top ten make up roughly 0.0097% of the sample. Paper-wide results and their limitations: In all four CD4+ subsets, TCRB CDR3 length was moderately but significantly shorter in type 1 diabetes patients.

The sample comprised naive CD4+ T cells from blood. The cell subset or site label on this specimen signifies: true naive CD4+ T cells. All receptors derive from a woman aged 18-35 years with type 1 diabetes.

The rearrangement links TRBV28 to TRBJ1-1; TRBD1 matches 9 bases. Trimming removed 11 bases from V and 3 bases from J; junction bases left unmatched: 4. CDR1 and CDR2 from the germline V gene are MDHEN and SYDVKM. This CDR3 has 12 residues. The CDR3 bases are TGTGCCTCGGACAGGGGCTACACTGAAGCTTTCTTT. Translating it yields CASDRGYTEAFF.

This clone has more than one count but fewer than ten. The chain's CDR3 is CASRSEGTSEAFF. DNA of the CDR3: TGTGCAAGTCGCTCCGAAGGGACTAGTGAAGCTTTCTTT. J is TRBJ1-1 and V is TRBV12-2. TRBV12-2 is an annotated pseudogene. The CDR3 is made up of 13 amino acids.

This clone was counted a few times. The V and J genes are TRBV4-1 and TRBJ2-1; D unresolved. There are 14 residues in the CDR3. V was pared by 1 base and J by 7 bases, with 11 bases between. In germline, CDR1 is MGHRA, CDR2 YSYEKL. CDR3 in amino acids: CASSQVQYPNEQFF. In DNA form, the CDR3 reads TGCGCCAGCAGCCAAGTACAGTATCCTAATGAGCAGTTCTTC.

DNA for the CDR3: TGTGCCAGCAGAGATACTAGCGGGAGTCCAGAGACCCAGTACTTC. Translation: CASRDTSGSPETQYF. The chain is built from TRBV7-9 and TRBJ2-5; TRBD2 matches at 11 bases. V was clipped by 6 bases and J by 4 bases; unmatched bases: 7. This CDR3 has 15 residues. CDR1 and CDR2 from the germline V gene are SEHNR and FQNEAQ (reference sequence).

This clone was seen more than once but under ten times. This chain links TRBV5-6 with TRBJ2-1; no clear D gene. The V end lost 0 bases, the J end lost 4 bases, and 11 bases lay between the germline ends. Germline V CDR1 and CDR2: SGHDT, YYEEEE. The CDR3 contains 15 residues. The CDR3 here is CASSLATVDYNEQFF. The DNA of the CDR3 is TGTGCCAGCAGCTTGGCGACTGTAGATTACAATGAGCAGTTCTTC. Full variable domain (missing parts from reference TRBV5-6 and TRBJ2-1): DAGVTQSPTHLIKTRGQQVTLRCSPKSGHDTVSWYQQALGQGPQFIFQYYEEEERQRGNFPDRFSGHQFPNYSSELNVNALLLGDSALYLCASSLATVDYNEQFFGPGTRLTVL.

This clone was observed a handful of times. V and J are TRBV5-1 and TRBJ2-1; possibly TRBD1 for D (5 bases). The CDR3 extends over 14 amino acids. Germline V lookup: CDR1 SGHRS, CDR2 YFSETQ. The V gene lost 0 bases and the J gene lost 4 bases, with 8 bases spanning the gap. CDR3 in DNA: TGCGCCAGCAGCTTGGGACAGAGTTACAATGAGCAGTTCTTC. Translated: CASSLGQSYNEQFF.

The table lists this clone with a few counts. The gene calls are TRBV30 and TRBJ1-4; D might be TRBD1 (5 bases). Germline lookup yields CDR1 GTSNPN and CDR2 SVGIG (reference sequence). The V gene lost 2 bases and the J gene lost 13 bases, with 11 bases spanning the gap. The CDR3 has 11 residues. The CDR3 DNA reads TGTGCCTGGAGTACAGGAGTCATACTGTTTTTT. Protein: CAWSTGVILFF.

The chain is built from TRBV7-2 and TRBJ2-2; tentative D call: TRBD1 (6 bases). This CDR3 spans 18 amino acids. Germline loops: CDR1 SGHTA, CDR2 FQGNSA. V was pared by 0 bases and J by 2 bases, with 16 bases between. CDR3 sequence reads: CASSLALAGVFNTGELFF. DNA for the CDR3: TGTGCCAGCAGCTTAGCCCTAGCAGGGGTCTTTAACACCGGGGAGCTGTTTTTT.

In this sample, this clone turned up a few times. V gene TRBV15 combines with J gene TRBJ2-1, with 9 bases fitting TRBD2. This CDR3 comprises 15 residues. Germline CDR1 reads LNHNV; CDR2 reads YYDKDF (reference sequence). The V segment lost 0 bases and the J segment 8 bases; nucleotides outside the gene matches: 5. CDR3 in amino acids: CATSRDGASGDEQFF. The DNA of the CDR3 is TGTGCCACCAGCAGAGATGGGGCTAGCGGGGATGAGCAGTTCTTC.

This rearrangement joins TRBV28 to TRBJ2-4; D is perhaps TRBD2 (6 bases). V was pared by 3 bases and J by 9 bases, with 12 bases between. This CDR3 is built from 13 residues. Germline V CDR1 and CDR2: MDHEN, SYDVKM. CDR3 nucleotides: TGTGCCAGCAGTTTGCAGTTGGGGGGCATTCAGTACTTC. This codes for CASSLQLGGIQYF.

This clone turned up a few times. The chain employs TRBV27 and TRBJ1-5; weak D call: TRBD1 (5 bases). The V gene lost 5 bases and the J gene lost 4 bases, with 15 bases spanning the gap. The CDR3 is 15 amino acids. Germline CDR1 and CDR2: MNHEY and SMNVEV (reference sequence). In nucleotides, the CDR3 is TGTGCCAGCAGTAAGACAGTGATGGATAATCAGCCCCAGCATTTT. Protein sequence: CASSKTVMDNQPQHF.

The sample holds a few counts of this clone. J is TRBJ1-4 and V is TRBV4-1, with D perhaps matching TRBD1 (6 bases). Germline V lookup: CDR1 MGHRA, CDR2 YSYEKL. Trimming took off 0 bases at V and 7 bases at J, with 15 bases between the two ends. This CDR3 spans 16 amino acids. The CDR3 reads CASSQDGHRDTEKLFF. The DNA of the CDR3 is TGCGCCAGCAGCCAAGATGGGCACAGGGACACTGAAAAACTGTTTTTT.

This clone was observed a few times. CDR3 nucleotide sequence: TGCAGCGTAGGGGACAGGGAGGGATACGAGCAGTACTTC. This encodes CSVGDREGYEQYF. The J gene is TRBJ2-5, the V gene TRBV29-1, with 9 bases that match TRBD1. Near its end, the DNA agrees better with TRBJ2-7, so the J call may be wrong. Per germline, CDR1 SQVTM and CDR2 ANQGSEA. This CDR3 has 13 amino acids.

The chain recombines TRBV4-3 with TRBJ2-3; 7 nucleotides line up with TRBD2. CDR3 length: 16 amino acids. Germline values: CDR1 LGHNA, CDR2 YSLEER. V was clipped by 1 base and J by 5 bases; unmatched bases: 9. The CDR3 bases are TGCGCCAGCAGCCAAGCCCCCCGGGGGAGGGTAGATACGCAGTATTTT. Protein: CASSQAPRGRVDTQYF.

In this sample, this clone turned up a few times. The chain joins TRBV9 to TRBJ2-1; 9 bases align to TRBD2. The junction had 10 bases not matched to a gene; V was cut back by 4 bases and J by 5 bases. This CDR3 comprises 16 residues. The germline V gene encodes CDR1 SGDLS and CDR2 YYNGEE. CDR3 protein: CASSLAGDLNHNEQFF. The CDR3 bases are TGTGCCAGCAGCTTAGCGGGAGACTTGAACCACAATGAGCAGTTCTTC.

This sequence joins TRBV29-1 and TRBJ2-7; 12 nucleotides match TRBD2. Trimming at V came to 6 bases and at J to 5 bases, leaving 8 bases not matched to a gene. Per germline, CDR1 SQVTM and CDR2 ANQGSEA. The CDR3 spans 14 residues. CDR3 DNA: TGCAGCGTCGCACTAGCGGGAGGAAGGAACGAGCAGTACTTC. It codes for CSVALAGGRNEQYF.

J is TRBJ2-2 and V is TRBV19; D gene uncertain. Trimming took 7 bases from V and 3 from J, leaving 15 bases between them. Germline CDR1 and CDR2: LNHDA and SQIVND (reference sequence). This CDR3 is built from 15 residues. The CDR3, as DNA: TGTGCCAGTACCCAAATGGCTGGTTACACCGGGGAGCTGTTTTTT. Its protein is CASTQMAGYTGELFF.

A few counts support this clone. The gene calls are TRBV4-3 and TRBJ2-2; 8 positions match TRBD2. The CDR3 loop spans 18 amino acids. The germline V gene has CDR1 LGHNA and CDR2 YSLEER. The trim removed 1 base at V and 2 bases at J, leaving 9 bases unmatched. CDR3 coding DNA: TGCGCCAGCAGCCAAGGACTAGCGTCTACAGTAAACACCGGGGAGCTGTTTTTT. It codes for CASSQGLASTVNTGELFF.

The chain joins TRBV4-3 to TRBJ2-2; possibly TRBD2 for D (6 bases). From germline, CDR1 is LGHNA and CDR2 YSLEER. V lost 6 bases to trimming and J lost 5 bases, with 13 bases between them. The CDR3 contains 14 residues. DNA of the CDR3: TGCGCCAGCAGTTATGCAGGGAGGACCGGGGAGCTGTTTTTT. The encoded protein is CASSYAGRTGELFF.

This clone was detected a few times. The chain uses TRBV29-1 and TRBJ1-2; possibly TRBD1 for D (6 bases). This CDR3 spans 16 amino acids. Trimming left V 4 bases short and J 8 bases short, with 26 bases between. Germline CDR1 is SQVTM and CDR2 is ANQGSEA. The DNA of the CDR3 is TGCAGCGTTGGAAAAGGGGGTTTATCGACTGGTAACGGCTACACCTTC. Translation gives CSVGKGGLSTGNGYTF.

This clone was counted only a few times. The chain combines TRBV6-1 with TRBJ1-2; D is uncertain. V lost 10 bases, J lost 4 bases, and 7 bases lay in between. The CDR3 consists of 10 residues. Per germline, CDR1 MNHNS and CDR2 SASEGT. In nucleotides, the CDR3 is TGTGCCATCACGGTCTATGGCTACACCTTC. Its protein is CAITVYGYTF.

This clone was detected only a few times. J is TRBJ1-2 and V is TRBV27; D is unresolved. The CDR3 runs to 15 residues. Looked up from germline, CDR1 is MNHEY and CDR2 is SMNVEV (reference sequence). Between the trimmed V and J ends, which lost 0 bases and 4 bases, there was a span of 12 bases. The DNA for the CDR3 is TGTGCCAGCAGTTTATCCGTAGGAGGCACCTATGGCTACACCTTC. Amino acids: CASSLSVGGTYGYTF.

The chain is built from TRBV19 and TRBJ2-2; 7 nucleotides align to TRBD1. Unmatched junction bases numbered 12, after V lost 9 bases and J lost 5 bases. This CDR3 has 15 amino acids. Germline V CDR1 and CDR2: LNHDA, SQIVND (reference sequence). The CDR3 DNA follows: TGTGCCAGGTCTCCGGGACAGAGTTGGACCGGGGAGCTGTTTTTT. Its protein is CARSPGQSWTGELFF.

A remark on this clone: The same CDR3 is also encoded by other DNA sequences in this sample. V usage is TRBV7-2 and J usage is TRBJ2-5; no clear D gene. In germline, CDR1 is SGHTA, CDR2 FQGNSA. The CDR3 runs 11 residues. V was trimmed by 5 bases and J by 2 bases, leaving 3 bases between them. In nucleotides, the CDR3 is TGTGCCAGCAGCCAGCAAGAGACCCAGTACTTC. Amino acids: CASSQQETQYF.